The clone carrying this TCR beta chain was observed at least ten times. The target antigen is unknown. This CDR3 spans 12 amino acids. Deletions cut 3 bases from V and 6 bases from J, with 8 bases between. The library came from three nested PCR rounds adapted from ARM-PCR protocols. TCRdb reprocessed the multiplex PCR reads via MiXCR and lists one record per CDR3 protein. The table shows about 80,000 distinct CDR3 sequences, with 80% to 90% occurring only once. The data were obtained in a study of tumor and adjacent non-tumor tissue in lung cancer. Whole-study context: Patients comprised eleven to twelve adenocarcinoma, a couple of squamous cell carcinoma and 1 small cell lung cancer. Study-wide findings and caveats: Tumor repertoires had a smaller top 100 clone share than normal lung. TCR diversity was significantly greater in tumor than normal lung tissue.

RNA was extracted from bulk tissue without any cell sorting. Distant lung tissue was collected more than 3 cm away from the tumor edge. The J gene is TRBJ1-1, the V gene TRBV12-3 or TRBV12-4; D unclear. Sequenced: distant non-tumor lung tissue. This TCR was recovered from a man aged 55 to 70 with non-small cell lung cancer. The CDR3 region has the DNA TGTGCCAGCAGTTTTTTGGTTGCTGAAGCTTTCTTT. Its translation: CASSFLVAEAFF.